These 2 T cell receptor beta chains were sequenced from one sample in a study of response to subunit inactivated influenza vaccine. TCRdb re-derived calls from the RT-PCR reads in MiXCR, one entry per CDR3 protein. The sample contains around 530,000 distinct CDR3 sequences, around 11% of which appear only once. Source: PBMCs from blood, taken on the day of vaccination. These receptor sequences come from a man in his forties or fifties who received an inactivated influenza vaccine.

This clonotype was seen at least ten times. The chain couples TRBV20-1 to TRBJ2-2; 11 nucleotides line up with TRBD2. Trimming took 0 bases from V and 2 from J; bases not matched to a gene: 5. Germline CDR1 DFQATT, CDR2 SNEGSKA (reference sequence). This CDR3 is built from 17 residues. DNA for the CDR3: TGCAGTGCTAGAGAAGGGACTAGCGGATACAACACCGGGGAGCTGTTTTTT. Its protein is CSAREGTSGYNTGELFF.

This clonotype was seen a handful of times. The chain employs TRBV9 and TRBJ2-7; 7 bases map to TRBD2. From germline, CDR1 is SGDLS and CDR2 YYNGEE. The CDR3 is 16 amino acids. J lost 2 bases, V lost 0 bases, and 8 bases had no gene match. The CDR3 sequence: CASSVAGLAETYEQYF. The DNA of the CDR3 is TGTGCCAGCAGCGTAGCAGGGCTAGCGGAGACCTACGAGCAGTACTTC. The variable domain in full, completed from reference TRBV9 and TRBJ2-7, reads DSGVTQTPKHLITATGQRVTLRCSPRSGDLSVYWYQQSLDQGLQFLIQYYNGEERAKGNILERFSAQQFPDLHSELNLSSLELGDSALYFCASSVAGLAETYEQYFGPGTRLTVT.